This T cell receptor (beta chain) derives from a study of a mutant IDH1 vaccine in newly diagnosed glioma. Study-level background: Prior therapy was radiotherapy, temozolomide, or both; most received both. Study results and limitations: Among patients, roughly 93% showed immune responses induced by the vaccine.

Trimming pared 5 bases from V and 1 base from J, leaving 17 bases between. Germline CDR1 and CDR2: SGHTA and FQGNSA. This CDR3 has 16 amino acids. The data were produced by immunoSEQ multiplex PCR, yet TCRdb's version contains in-frame clones alone and is incomplete. This table has nearly 25,000 clones, around 76% appearing once. Concerning this clone: The antigen is not known.

Time point meaning: week 47, end of study. Topical imiquimod was applied with each vaccine dose, which held 300 ug of mutant IDH1 20-mer peptide. This receptor was identified in a man aged 35 to 55 with glioma. Some clones in this sample may be carry-over from other donors' samples. This chain links TRBV7-2 with TRBJ1-1; TRBD1 is a possible D gene (5 bases). The specimen was PBMCs, collected from a glioma patient whose treatment included an IDH1 peptide vaccine. CDR3: CASSPRLGTWNTEAFF. The CDR3 nucleotides are TGTGCCAGCAGCCCCAGGCTTGGGACCTGGAACACTGAAGCTTTCTTT.